Each of the 29 T cell receptor beta chains below was sequenced from the same sample in a study of control samples from healthy donors and cancer patients. Some clones are missing from TCRdb's copy, which holds only in-frame ones; the method was immunoSEQ multiplex PCR. The table lists 150,000 to 200,000 clones, just over 85% of them singletons, with less than 2% in the top ten. Sequencing was carried out using blood. The receptor source for this set is a man aged 18 to 29 in good health.

This chain connects TRBV14 to TRBJ2-1, with D possibly being TRBD1 (5 bases). Deletions cut 4 bases from V and 6 bases from J, with 19 bases between. Per germline, CDR1 SGHDN and CDR2 FVKESK. The CDR3 totals 16 residues. For the CDR3, the DNA is TGTGCCAGCAGCCGAGGCAGACAGACCGTCCGCAATGAGCAGTTCTTC. Its translation: CASSRGRQTVRNEQFF.

A note on this clone: The sample contains more than one DNA sequence encoding this CDR3. The chain couples TRBV19 to TRBJ1-2; unclear D gene. The germline gives CDR1 LNHDA, CDR2 SQIVND (reference sequence). The CDR3 consists of 12 residues. Trimming removed 3 bases at V and 5 bases at J, with 7 bases between. The CDR3 here is CASSISGYGYTF. DNA for the CDR3: TGTGCCAGTAGTATCTCCGGGTATGGCTACACCTTC.

The gene calls are TRBV25-1 and TRBJ2-7, with a weak D call TRBD1 (5 bases). The CDR3 is 14 residues long. Germline loops: CDR1 MGHDK, CDR2 SYGVNS. The ends were cut back, 3 bases at V and 3 bases at J, with 12 bases in the middle. In DNA, the CDR3 is TGTGCCAGCAGTGAGCCGACGCAGGGCTACGAGCAGTACTTC. It translates to CASSEPTQGYEQYF.

About this clone itself: Other DNA sequences in this sample translate to the same CDR3. The chain uses TRBV4-3 and TRBJ1-2, with TRBD1 as a possible D gene (6 bases). V was cut by 1 base and J by 4 bases, with 19 bases left in between. CDR3 length equals 17 residues. The germline CDR1 and CDR2 sequences are LGHNA and YSLEER. Written as DNA, the CDR3 is TGCGCCAGCAGCCAAGGTCGGACAGCCGGGCGACTCTATGGCTACACCTTC. It yields the protein CASSQGRTAGRLYGYTF.

Of note for this clone: The germline gene is not matched at one end of the junction; a read error may be the cause. In nucleotides, the CDR3 is TGTGCCAGCAGTTACTCGAAACAATCTACGCACTTC. The encoded protein is CASSYSKQSTHF. This chain links TRBV6-6 with TRBJ1-2; the D is unclear. The CDR3 is made up of 12 amino acids. Germline V lookup: CDR1 MNHNY, CDR2 SVGAGI (reference sequence).

The chain uses TRBV28 and TRBJ1-2; D might be TRBD1 (5 bases). Germline values: CDR1 MDHEN, CDR2 SYDVKM. This CDR3 has 15 amino acids. Trimming removed 6 bases from V and 4 bases from J, with 18 bases in between. CDR3 in DNA: TGTGCCAGCAGCTCCGATCGGGGGGGAATCTATGGCTACACCTTC. It yields the protein CASSSDRGGIYGYTF.

The chain has TRBV5-4 and TRBJ1-1; D possibly corresponds to TRBD1 (5 bases). Germline V gene data show CDR1 as SGHNT and CDR2 as YYREEE (reference sequence). V was cut by 5 bases and J by 2 bases, with 10 bases left in between. The length of the CDR3 is 13 residues. The CDR3 here is CASSRDRNTEAFF. CDR3 in DNA: TGTGCCAGCAGTCGGGACCGAAACACTGAAGCTTTCTTT. Full variable domain (remainder filled in from reference TRBV5-4 and TRBJ1-1): ETGVTQSPTHLIKTRGQQVTLRCSSQSGHNTVSWYQQALGQGPQFIFQYYREEENGRGNFPPRFSGLQFPNYSSELNVNALELDDSALYLCASSRDRNTEAFFGQGTRLTVV.

The chain employs TRBV28 and TRBJ1-1, with no clear D. Trimming left V 3 bases short and J 0 bases short, with 14 bases between. Germline V gene data show CDR1 as MDHEN and CDR2 as SYDVKM. CDR3 length: 16 amino acids. The CDR3 loop is CASSLRGSSVNTEAFF. The CDR3 coding sequence is TGTGCCAGCAGTTTGCGGGGAAGTAGCGTGAACACTGAAGCTTTCTTT. The whole variable domain, remainder taken from reference TRBV28 and TRBJ1-1, is DVKVTQSSRYLVKRTGEKVFLECVQDMDHENMFWYRQDPGLGLRLIYFSYDVKMKEKGDIPEGYSVSREKKERFSLILESASTNQTSMYLCASSLRGSSVNTEAFFGQGTRLTVV.

The chain links TRBV9 to TRBJ2-1, with D tentatively TRBD2 (6 bases). V lost 0 bases and J 10 bases, leaving 17 bases between the germline ends. The germline CDR1 and CDR2 sequences are SGDLS and YYNGEE. This CDR3 is 15 amino acids long. The CDR3 region is CASSVGLVDKGEQFF. The CDR3, as DNA: TGTGCCAGCAGCGTAGGACTAGTGGATAAGGGGGAGCAGTTCTTC.

The chain couples TRBV5-6 to TRBJ1-5, with 8 bases lining up with TRBD1. V lost 6 bases, J lost 7 bases, and 15 bases stayed unmatched. The CDR3 contains 16 residues. Looked up from germline, CDR1 is SGHDT and CDR2 is YYEEEE. CDR3 sequence reads: CASTTLAGGAEQPQHF. In nucleotides, the CDR3 is TGTGCCAGCACCACACTTGCAGGGGGCGCGGAACAGCCCCAGCATTTT.

The chain carries TRBV6-6 and TRBJ1-5, with 7 bases matching TRBD1. This CDR3 spans 14 amino acids. CDR1 and CDR2 (germline): MNHNY, SVGAGI (reference sequence). V dropped 6 bases and J dropped 3; count of bases not matched to a gene: 5. In DNA form, the CDR3 reads TGTGCCAGCAGGGCAGGGGGGCTCAATCAGCCCCAGCATTTT. It codes for CASRAGGLNQPQHF.

The chain carries TRBV7-9 and TRBJ2-1, with TRBD1 identical over 10 bases. This CDR3 is built from 15 residues. Trimming cost V 3 bases and J 5 bases; bases outside gene matches: 4. Germline V gene sequence: CDR1 SEHNR, CDR2 FQNEAQ (reference sequence). The CDR3, as DNA: TGTGCCAGCAGCTTGCCGGGACAGGGGAACAATGAGCAGTTCTTC. As protein: CASSLPGQGNNEQFF.

The gene calls are TRBV3-1 (or the pseudogene TRBV3-2) and TRBJ1-4, with TRBD1 matching over 10 bases. The J segment lost 8 bases and the V segment lost 3 bases, leaving 9 bases of the junction unmatched. Germline-derived CDR1 and CDR2 are LGHDT and YNNKEL (reference sequence). CDR3 length equals 16 residues. The CDR3 DNA reads TGTGCCAGCAGCCAGGCTCGACAGGGGGCGAACGAAAAACTGTTTTTT. This sequence encodes CASSQARQGANEKLFF.

This clone has a single count. The rearrangement uses TRBV27 and TRBJ2-7; 10 nucleotides align to TRBD2. Germline CDR1 is MNHEY and CDR2 is SMNVEV (reference sequence). The CDR3 spans 15 residues. With V trimmed by 0 bases and J by 3 bases, 2 bases remained unmatched. CDR3 region: CASSLSASGGYEQYF. CDR3 sequence (DNA): TGTGCCAGCAGTTTATCGGCTAGCGGGGGCTACGAGCAGTACTTC.

J is TRBJ2-1 and V is TRBV6-2 or TRBV6-3; D perhaps matches TRBD2 (6 bases). The CDR3 sequence is 15 residues long. Looked up from germline, CDR1 is MNHEY and CDR2 is SVGEGT. Trimming shortened V by 4 bases and J by 3 bases, and 13 bases separated the two germline ends. The CDR3 coding sequence is TGTGCCAGCAGTTTCCGGCGGGGAGACTACAATGAGCAGTTCTTC. This sequence encodes CASSFRRGDYNEQFF.

The V and J genes are TRBV5-6 and TRBJ2-7; D could derive from TRBD1 or TRBD2 (6 bases each). Germline lookup yields CDR1 SGHDT and CDR2 YYEEEE. The CDR3 spans 12 residues. The V and J ends lost 0 bases and 10 bases respectively, with 11 bases between them. The CDR3 nucleotides are TGTGCCAGCAGCTTGGGGAGGGGGACACAGTACTTC. Translation: CASSLGRGTQYF.

The J gene is TRBJ1-1, the V gene TRBV2; 8 nucleotides agree with TRBD1. With V trimmed by 2 bases and J by 1 base, 3 bases remained unmatched. Looked up from germline, CDR1 is SNHLY and CDR2 is FYNNEI. The CDR3 has 15 residues. The CDR3 region is CASSESQGANTEAFF. The CDR3 nucleotides read TGTGCCAGCAGTGAATCGCAGGGGGCGAACACTGAAGCTTTCTTT.

This chain uses TRBV6-2 or TRBV6-3 with TRBJ1-6, with D maybe TRBD1 (5 bases). The V gene's germline CDR1 is MNHEY and CDR2 SVGEGT. The length of the CDR3 is 15 residues. Trimming removed 2 bases from V and 7 bases from J, with 12 bases in between. The DNA for the CDR3 is TGTGCCAGCAGTTACGGTGGGAGGGGCAATTCACCCCTCCACTTT. Encoded protein: CASSYGGRGNSPLHF.

The rearrangement links TRBV20-1 to TRBJ1-2; D remains unclear. V was trimmed by 7 bases and J by 3 bases, leaving 6 bases between them. In germline, CDR1 is DFQATT, CDR2 SNEGSKA (reference sequence). CDR3 length: 10 residues. CDR3 DNA: TGCAGTGGTAGCGACTATGGCTACACCTTC. Its translation: CSGSDYGYTF.

The chain couples TRBV28 to TRBJ1-1; TRBD1 agrees at 9 bases. With 3 bases clipped from V and 10 bases from J, the junction kept 18 bases outside the gene matches. Germline assignment: CDR1 MDHEN and CDR2 SYDVKM. This CDR3 comprises 17 residues. The CDR3 DNA reads as TGTGCCAGCAGTTTCCCTCCCCCACAGGGGGCCGATTCGCGAGCTTTCTTT. Its translation is CASSFPPPQGADSRAFF. The whole variable domain, remainder taken from reference TRBV28 and TRBJ1-1, is DVKVTQSSRYLVKRTGEKVFLECVQDMDHENMFWYRQDPGLGLRLIYFSYDVKMKEKGDIPEGYSVSREKKERFSLILESASTNQTSMYLCASSFPPPQGADSRAFFGQGTRLTVV.

The rearrangement uses TRBV18 and TRBJ1-4; D not certain. Per the germline V gene, CDR1 is KGHSH and CDR2 is LQKENI. Deletions cut 4 bases from V and 5 bases from J, with 5 bases between. The CDR3 loop spans 12 amino acids. The CDR3 DNA reads as TGTGCCAGCTCACGGGAGAATGAAAAACTGTTTTTT. Its protein product is CASSRENEKLFF.

The CDR3 is CASNPGLQGTDTQYF. The CDR3 DNA follows: TGCGCCAGCAATCCGGGACTTCAGGGCACAGATACGCAGTATTTT. V usage is TRBV5-1 and J usage is TRBJ2-3, with D possibly being TRBD2 (6 bases). V lost 6 bases to trimming and J lost 1 base, with 15 bases between them. The V gene's germline CDR1 is SGHRS and CDR2 YFSETQ. The CDR3 consists of 15 residues.

The chain joins TRBV7-9 to TRBJ1-4; no reliable D call. From germline, CDR1 is SEHNR and CDR2 FQNEAQ (reference sequence). This CDR3 comprises 16 residues. The V end lost 4 bases, the J end lost 3 bases, and 15 bases lay between the germline ends. The CDR3 spells CASSSSWTASNEKLFF. The CDR3 DNA is TGTGCCAGCAGCTCTTCCTGGACGGCCTCTAATGAAAAACTGTTTTTT.

This chain links TRBV5-3 with TRBJ1-1; 8 bases agree with TRBD1. TRBV5-3 is an ORF; its function is uncertain. The CDR3 covers 16 residues. V lost 4 bases, J lost 5 bases, and 13 bases stayed unmatched. CDR3 residues: CARSIRYQGAHTEAFF. The CDR3 region has the DNA TGTGCCAGAAGCATTAGATACCAGGGGGCGCATACTGAAGCTTTCTTT.

The CDR3 DNA follows: TGTGCCACAGCCGGGGTTGTGGAGGGCAGTGAAGCTTTCTTT. This codes for CATAGVVEGSEAFF. The rearrangement uses TRBV7-9 and TRBJ1-1; D is unclear. Trimming shortened V by 10 bases and J by 7 bases, and 22 bases separated the two germline ends. The length of the CDR3 is 14 residues. Germline CDR1 and CDR2: SEHNR and FQNEAQ (reference sequence). The full variable domain, in which reference TRBV7-9 and TRBJ1-1 provide the parts outside the CDR3, is DTGVSQNPRHKITKRGQNVTFRCDPISEHNRLYWYRQTLGQGPEFLTYFQNEAQLEKSRLLSDRFSAERPKGSFSTLEIQRTEQGDSAMYLCATAGVVEGSEAFFGQGTRLTVV.

The rearrangement links TRBV29-1 to TRBJ2-3; TRBD2 is a possible D gene (5 bases). CDR1 is SQVTM and CDR2 is ANQGSEA in the germline V gene. V gave up 7 bases and J gave up 5 bases, with 16 bases separating them. This CDR3 comprises 13 residues. The DNA of the CDR3 is TGCAGCGCCTACCCAGGCGGAGGAGATACGCAGTATTTT. It specifies CSAYPGGGDTQYF.

The genes are TRBV27 and TRBJ2-3; D unresolved. The CDR3 length is 15 residues. The germline V gene encodes CDR1 MNHEY and CDR2 SMNVEV (reference sequence). Trimming cost V 5 bases and J 6 bases, with 18 bases left between them. The chain's CDR3 is CASSLLGSRGDTQYF. In nucleotides, the CDR3 is TGTGCCAGCAGTCTCCTCGGTTCCCGCGGCGATACGCAGTATTTT.

This clone was picked up a small number of times. The chain joins TRBV5-8 to TRBJ1-1, with D possibly matching TRBD1 (5 bases). V lost 0 bases and J lost 11, with 14 bases in between. This CDR3 is built from 13 residues. Germline V lookup: CDR1 SGHTS, CDR2 YDEGEE. The CDR3 DNA sequence: TGTGCCAGCAGCTTGGTAGGGACGGCCCAGGCTTTCTTT. Translating it yields CASSLVGTAQAFF.

J is TRBJ2-3 and V is TRBV9; D is unclear. The V gene's germline CDR1 is SGDLS and CDR2 YYNGEE. CDR3 length equals 14 residues. Trimming left V 0 bases short and J 7 bases short, with 12 bases between. CDR3 sequence (DNA): TGTGCCAGCAGCGTAGGGGGTCAATCGAATACGCAGTATTTT. Its translation: CASSVGGQSNTQYF.